The T cell receptor beta chain under discussion was sequenced for a study of blood T cell repertoires in COVID-19 (dated by TCRdb to 2019 to 2021). Regarding the research as a whole: Collaborator samples came from the United States, Italy and Spain and covered acute and convalescent phases of COVID-19. Deeply sampled blood TCRbeta repertoires from subjects exposed to, actively infected with, or recovered from COVID-19 were included in the dataset. The samples were drawn from two sources: the first 160 participants of the ongoing ImmuneRACE study, and about 1,300 subjects contributed by 6 global collaborators. A freely available public database, intended as a resource for researchers studying the immune response to SARS-CoV-2, is where the repertoires were released. HLA class I and class II types, where available, came from metadata supplied by the sample provider rather than from assay-based typing. The sample metadata nearly always contained a de-identified subject ID, COVID-19 status, age in years and sex. The prospective study material was composed of cDNA or gDNA derived from T cells, B-cell-depleted T cells, or PBMCs.

Comments on this clone: This receptor's antigen is unknown. No base qualities exist here, and no much larger clone lies one base off it.

Collaborating institutions collected whole blood in K2EDTA tubes following their own protocols. For TCRbeta analysis, collaborators shipped samples as frozen whole blood, isolated PBMCs, or DNA extracted from either of those sample types. TCRbeta CDR3 regions were amplified from genomic DNA using the immunoSEQ Assay, a bias-controlled multiplex PCR. On the authors' methods: Nucleated cell counts per sample were estimated from amplification of reference gene primers within the assay. To quantify the absolute abundance of each unique TCRbeta CDR3 rearrangement, sequence reads were collapsed and filtered. Productive Simpson clonality was computed per sample as the square root of Simpson's diversity index over productive rearrangements. What TCRdb holds here is the immuneACCESS table cut down to in-frame rearrangements. Part of the clones is not present; checked against another copy, under half of the missing clones reflect an unresolved V gene, and the others are unexplained. V and J calls plus clone size are reproduced from that table; the DNA served to infer D and trimming. The sample contains 130,000 to 150,000 clones, approximately 87% of them found a single time. The top ten constitute 4% to 4.5% of the sample.

General conclusions and limits of the study: The amount of clinical and demographic metadata varied by source and participant and was provided uncurated.

V gives up 5 bases and J gives up 7 bases, and the segment between their germline ends measures 9 bases. The germline V gene supplies CDR1 SGHTA and CDR2 FQGNSA. The CDR3 goes from the cysteine to the phenylalanine over 11 residues. The only DNA kept is the CDR3, 33 bases in frame from the first base. Recombination joined TRBV7-2 with TRBJ2-7, with an unclear D gene assignment. The sequence came from a middle-aged woman with acute or convalescent COVID-19. Material: peripheral blood. The CDR3 amino acid sequence is: CASSQELEQYF. The sequenced DNA is TGTGCCAGCAGCCAAGAGCTTGAGCAGTACTTC.